This entry lists 26 T cell receptor beta chains sequenced from one sample in a study of shared clonotypes between healthy human individuals (dated by TCRdb to about 2020). Libraries were made using the immunoSEQ multiplex PCR assay. TCRdb mirrors the immuneACCESS table, restricted to in-frame sequences. Some clones are absent from its copies; in checked studies, under half trace to an unresolved V gene, and the reason for the others is unknown. The sample profile shows 100,000 or so clones; roughly half of them were found once. The ten largest clones add up to about 16% of the sample. The source material was PBMCs. These receptors originate from a middle-aged woman in good health. Some clones in this sample may be carry-over from other donors' samples.

Comment on this clone: Lacking the conserved final phenylalanine or tryptophan, this CDR3 likely reflects a read error. This sequence joins TRBV30 and TRBJ1-1; 8 nucleotides agree with TRBD1. The CDR3 consists of 17 residues. Trimming at V came to 4 bases and at J to 2 bases, leaving 15 bases not matched to a gene. The V gene's germline CDR1 is GTSNPN and CDR2 SVGIG (reference sequence). CDR3 protein: CAWTLTGDSLANTEAFL. CDR3 sequence (DNA): TGTGCCTGGACCCTGACAGGGGATTCCCTAGCTAACACTGAAGCTTTCCTT.

The chain carries TRBV6-5 and TRBJ1-4, with 7 nucleotides matching TRBD1. Germline assignment: CDR1 MNHEY and CDR2 SVGAGI. The CDR3 length is 15 residues. V lost 0 bases to trimming and J lost 7 bases; unmatched junction nucleotides: 5. The CDR3 region has the DNA TGTGCCAGCAGTTACTCGGGAAGGGGGCTTGAAAAACTGTTTTTT. The encoded protein is CASSYSGRGLEKLFF.

Worth noting for this clone: It is likely a read error: a sequence one base away is far more abundant. This rearrangement joins TRBV5-6 to TRBJ1-2, with 7 bases identical to TRBD1. Trimming removed 4 bases from V and 4 bases from J; junction bases left unmatched: 4. CDR1 is SGHDT and CDR2 is YYEEEE in the germline V gene. The CDR3 is made up of 13 amino acids. The CDR3 nucleotides are TGTGCCAGCAGCCCCGCAGGGGGCTATGGCTACACCTTC. Its translation is CASSPAGGYGYTF.

The gene calls are TRBV5-1 and TRBJ1-2; 8 bases line up with TRBD1. The CDR3 runs to 14 residues. CDR1 is SGHRS and CDR2 is YFSETQ in the germline V gene. The ends lost 6 bases at V and 3 bases at J; junction bases unmatched: 7. CDR3 coding DNA: TGCGCCAGCACGCGGACAGGGTCGGACTATGGCTACACCTTC. Its protein product is CASTRTGSDYGYTF. The complete variable domain, with remaining parts taken from reference TRBV5-1 and TRBJ1-2, reads KAGVTQTPRYLIKTRGQQVTLSCSPISGHRSVSWYQQTPGQGLQFLFEYFSETQRNKGNFPGRFSGRQFSNSRSEMNVSTLELGDSALYLCASTRTGSDYGYTFGSGTRLTVV.

In its sample, this clone was seen many times. The chain recombines TRBV6-6 with TRBJ1-2; D gene ambiguous. Between the trimmed V and J ends, which lost 2 bases and 2 bases, there was a span of 6 bases. The CDR3 extends over 13 amino acids. Germline loops: CDR1 MNHNY, CDR2 SVGAGI (reference sequence). The CDR3 is CASSYDFNYGYTF. DNA of the CDR3: TGTGCCAGCAGTTACGACTTCAACTATGGCTACACCTTC.

The chain carries TRBV29-1 and TRBJ2-3; D is undetermined. The germline CDR1 and CDR2 sequences are SQVTM and ANQGSEA. The CDR3 sequence is 14 residues long. The ends were cut back, 4 bases at V and 0 bases at J, with 11 bases in the middle. The DNA of the CDR3 is TGCAGCGTTGTTGGTTTAGGAAGCACAGATACGCAGTATTTT. As protein: CSVVGLGSTDTQYF.

The rearrangement joins TRBV4-3 to TRBJ2-1; the D call may be TRBD1 or TRBD2 (5 bases each). Germline-derived CDR1 and CDR2 are LGHNA and YSLEER. The CDR3 is 16 amino acids. V lost 4 bases to trimming and J lost 6 bases, with 19 bases between them. CDR3 amino acids: CASSPAGTALGNEQFF. DNA for the CDR3: TGCGCCAGCAGCCCCGCCGGGACCGCCTTAGGCAATGAGCAGTTCTTC.

In the case of this clone: This may be a read error: a much more frequent sequence differs by one nucleotide. The CDR3 DNA reads TGCGCCAGCAGCTTGCCTTTATCCCAAACTAGCGGGATTCGATCCTACAATGGGCAGTTCTTC. This sequence encodes CASSLPLSQTSGIRSYNGQFF. The chain is built from TRBV5-1 and TRBJ2-1; 10 bases match TRBD2. CDR3 size: 21 residues. Germline-derived CDR1 and CDR2 are SGHRS and YFSETQ.

This clone was recorded at least ten times. The rearrangement joins TRBV2 to TRBJ1-2; the D gene is possibly TRBD1 (5 bases). Trimming pared 1 base from V and 4 bases from J, leaving 7 bases between. The germline gives CDR1 SNHLY, CDR2 FYNNEI. The CDR3 has 13 residues. CDR3 bases: TGTGCCAGCAGTGAAGTCAGGGCCTATGGCTACACCTTC. It yields the protein CASSEVRAYGYTF.

This chain connects TRBV11-2 to TRBJ2-2; tentative D call: TRBD2 (6 bases). Germline V gives CDR1 SGHAT, CDR2 FQNNGV. V was trimmed by 4 bases and J by 0 bases, leaving 18 bases between them. This CDR3 contains 18 residues. For the CDR3, the DNA is TGTGCCAGCAGCTCTCCCTCGGGGAGGAACACGAACACCGGGGAGCTGTTTTTT. Its translation is CASSSPSGRNTNTGELFF.

The V gene is TRBV28, the J gene TRBJ2-5, with 10 bases that match TRBD2. The DNA matches TRBJ2-7 better at its end, which makes the J call doubtful. From germline, CDR1 is MDHEN and CDR2 SYDVKM. The CDR3 has 14 amino acids. For the CDR3, the DNA is TGTGCCAGCAGGCGACTAGCGGGCGGCTACGAGCAGTACTTC. Residues: CASRRLAGGYEQYF.

This clone occurred many times. This chain connects TRBV28 to TRBJ1-1, with TRBD1 matching 8 bases. Germline V gene data show CDR1 as MDHEN and CDR2 as SYDVKM. V was clipped by 4 bases and J by 5 bases; unmatched bases: 3. The CDR3 extends over 13 amino acids. The DNA of the CDR3 is TGTGCCAGCAGTTGGACAGGGTATACTGAAGCTTTCTTT. Translating gives CASSWTGYTEAFF.

The chain links TRBV18 to TRBJ2-3; D is uncertain. Germline CDR1 KGHSH, CDR2 LQKENI. Between the trimmed V and J ends, which lost 4 bases and 1 base, there was a span of 12 bases. The CDR3 is made up of 15 amino acids. CDR3 bases: TGTGCCAGCTCACTTTCGGGTGTCGGCACAGATACGCAGTATTTT. Residues: CASSLSGVGTDTQYF.

V gene TRBV7-9 combines with J gene TRBJ2-7; TRBD2 is a possible D gene (6 bases). From germline, CDR1 is SEHNR and CDR2 FQNEAQ (reference sequence). V was cut by 3 bases and J by 9 bases, with 15 bases left in between. The CDR3 covers 13 residues. The CDR3 nucleotides are TGTGCCAGCAGCTTGTACCAGGGAGGCGCGCAGTACTTC. Protein product: CASSLYQGGAQYF.

The sample holds a few counts of this clone. The V call is TRBV28, the J call TRBJ2-7; D gene uncertain. The CDR3 is 12 residues long. The V and J ends lost 1 base and 3 bases respectively, with 4 bases between them. CDR1 and CDR2 from the germline V gene are MDHEN and SYDVKM. For the CDR3, the DNA is TGTGCCAGCAGTTTATTGAACTACGAGCAGTACTTC. This sequence encodes CASSLLNYEQYF.

This clone was found many times. J is TRBJ1-1 and V is TRBV7-9, with 7 bases identical to TRBD1. V lost 5 bases and J lost 3; bases outside the gene matches: 9. The CDR3 consists of 15 residues. Germline values: CDR1 SEHNR, CDR2 FQNEAQ (reference sequence). The CDR3 protein is CASSRGTVGYTEAFF. CDR3 sequence (DNA): TGTGCCAGCAGCCGAGGGACAGTGGGTTACACTGAAGCTTTCTTT.

V and J are TRBV9 and TRBJ2-1; 7 positions agree with TRBD1. With 1 base clipped from V and 1 base from J, the junction kept 8 bases outside the gene matches. The germline V gene encodes CDR1 SGDLS and CDR2 YYNGEE. This CDR3 is built from 17 residues. The CDR3, as DNA: TGTGCCAGCAGCGTAACAGGAGGACAGGAGTCCTACAATGAGCAGTTCTTC. This encodes CASSVTGGQESYNEQFF.

This clone appeared a single time. The rearrangement uses TRBV29-1 and TRBJ2-2; possible D gene TRBD2, 5 bases. With 6 bases removed from V and 3 bases from J, the gap between germline ends came to 11 bases. Germline loops: CDR1 SQVTM, CDR2 ANQGSEA. The CDR3 sequence is 13 residues long. This chain's CDR3 is CSVVARYTGELFF. CDR3 DNA sequence: TGCAGCGTCGTAGCGAGATACACCGGGGAGCTGTTTTTT.

This chain uses TRBV18 with TRBJ2-1, with 12 bases matching TRBD2. The V and J ends lost 0 bases and 8 bases, in that order; junction bases with no gene match: 2. There are 15 residues in the CDR3. The germline CDR1 and CDR2 sequences are KGHSH and LQKENI. The CDR3 is CASSPPLAGGYEQFF. As DNA, the CDR3 is TGTGCCAGCTCACCACCACTAGCGGGAGGATATGAGCAGTTCTTC.

The chain employs TRBV6-5 and TRBJ2-7; possible D gene TRBD1, 5 bases. Germline V gene lookup returns CDR1 MNHEY and CDR2 SVGAGI. The CDR3 contains 12 residues. V dropped 8 bases and J dropped 5 bases, with 13 bases sitting between them. The CDR3: CASLGQTHEQYF. Here the CDR3 DNA reads TGTGCCAGCCTGGGGCAGACCCACGAGCAGTACTTC.

There are many counts of this clone. The chain is built from TRBV6-4 and TRBJ1-3, with D possibly matching TRBD1 (6 bases). The CDR3 totals 19 residues. Trimming took 7 bases from V and 3 from J, leaving 28 bases between them. Germline CDR1 MRHNA, CDR2 SNTAGT. The CDR3 bases are TGTGCCAGCATCCCCTCGGACCGGGACAAGGGTTTTGGTGGAAACACCATATATTTT. Its translation: CASIPSDRDKGFGGNTIYF.

The chain employs TRBV6-5 and TRBJ2-7; D perhaps matches TRBD2 (8 bases). Between the trimmed V and J ends, which lost 2 bases and 6 bases, there was a span of 14 bases. Germline-derived CDR1 and CDR2 are MNHEY and SVGAGI. The CDR3 loop spans 14 amino acids. The DNA for the CDR3 is TGTGCCAGCAGTTACCCCGGGAGGGGGCTCGAGCAGTACTTC. Translating it yields CASSYPGRGLEQYF.

The table lists this clone with many counts. V and J are TRBV15 and TRBJ2-5; D unresolved. This CDR3 is built from 12 residues. Germline values: CDR1 LNHNV, CDR2 YYDKDF (reference sequence). The V and J ends lost 2 bases and 5 bases respectively, with 6 bases between them. The CDR3 region is CATSRLLETQYF. Here the CDR3 DNA reads TGTGCCACCAGCAGATTACTGGAGACCCAGTACTTC. Filled out from reference TRBV15 and TRBJ2-5, the complete variable domain reads DAMVIQNPRYQVTQFGKPVTLSCSQTLNHNVMYWYQQKSSQAPKLLFHYYDKDFNNEADTPDNFQSRRPNTSFCFLDIRSPGLGDTAMYLCATSRLLETQYFGPGTRLLVL.

Judged by abundance, this clone is medium-sized. The chain recombines TRBV5-1 with TRBJ1-4; a possible D gene is TRBD1 (6 bases). The length of the CDR3 is 16 residues. The germline gives CDR1 SGHRS, CDR2 YFSETQ. V lost 1 base and J 0 bases, leaving 10 bases between the germline ends. CDR3 in amino acids: CASSLRTAATNEKLFF. The CDR3 bases are TGCGCCAGCAGCTTGAGGACAGCAGCAACTAATGAAAAACTGTTTTTT.

This clone appeared many times. This chain joins TRBV29-1 and TRBJ2-5, with D perhaps TRBD1 or TRBD2 (5 bases each). Trimming left V 3 bases short and J 5 bases short, with 13 bases between. The CDR3 runs 13 residues. Germline V lookup: CDR1 SQVTM, CDR2 ANQGSEA. CDR3 loop: CSVDWGFEETQYF. CDR3 bases: TGCAGCGTTGATTGGGGGTTCGAGGAGACCCAGTACTTC.

This clone was detected only once. The gene calls are TRBV19 and TRBJ2-5; D call uncertain. The J call could be wrong; TRBJ2-7 is a better fit for the DNA end. The CDR3 totals 14 residues. Germline V gene sequence: CDR1 LNHDA, CDR2 SQIVND (reference sequence). The CDR3 protein is CASSRGTVTYEQYF. The CDR3 nucleotides read TGTGCCAGTAGTCGCGGTACAGTTACCTACGAGCAGTACTTC.